The 8 T cell receptor beta chains below were found in one sample sequenced in a study of Graves' ophthalmopathy and Graves' hyperthyroidism. The authors amplified TCR beta CDR3 regions, and they did so from RNA transcripts for repertoire sequencing. The first round was an RT-PCR with HTBI primers, and the second round was a multiplex PCR. Using its own MiXCR run on the multiplex PCR reads, TCRdb lists one record per CDR3 protein. The data hold roughly 400,000 distinct CDR3 sequences, with roughly 15% observed a single time. The specimen sequenced was peripheral blood. Receptors were obtained from an adult woman with stable Graves' hyperthyroidism.

At least ten counts were recorded for this clonotype. The V and J genes are TRBV18 and TRBJ2-5; 12 bases fit TRBD2. This CDR3 has 15 amino acids. Germline values: CDR1 KGHSH, CDR2 LQKENI. Unmatched junction bases numbered 6, after V lost 5 bases and J lost 5 bases. The DNA for the CDR3 is TGTGCCAGCTCAACGACTAGCGGGAGTGCGGAGACCCAGTACTTC. Protein: CASSTTSGSAETQYF.

This clonotype was seen ten or more times. This chain connects TRBV19 to TRBJ2-5; D unclear. This CDR3 is 16 amino acids long. Trimming pared 3 bases from V and 5 bases from J, leaving 19 bases between. Per the germline V gene, CDR1 is LNHDA and CDR2 is SQIVND (reference sequence). The CDR3 DNA follows: TGTGCCAGTAGTATCACAGACGGATTAGGGTTCGAGACCCAGTACTTC. Protein product: CASSITDGLGFETQYF. Full variable domain (outside the CDR3, taken from reference TRBV19 and TRBJ2-5): DGGITQSPKYLFRKEGQNVTLSCEQNLNHDAMYWYRQDPGQGLRLIYYSQIVNDFQKGDIAEGYSVSREKKESFPLTVTSAQKNPTAFYLCASSITDGLGFETQYFGPGTRLLVL.

This clonotype was counted many times. The V gene is TRBV7-2, the J gene TRBJ2-7; weak D call: TRBD1 (5 bases). This CDR3 is 14 amino acids long. Germline V gene data show CDR1 as SGHTA and CDR2 as FQGNSA. Trimming stripped 1 base from V and 2 bases from J, with 9 bases between. CDR3 protein: CASSLETGAYEQYF. The CDR3 nucleotides are TGTGCCAGCAGCTTAGAAACAGGTGCCTACGAGCAGTACTTC.

This clonotype has a count of ten or more. This chain links TRBV2 with TRBJ2-2, with D uncertain. Germline V gene lookup returns CDR1 SNHLY and CDR2 FYNNEI. The CDR3 sequence is 14 residues long. Deletions cut 7 bases from V and 1 base from J, with 10 bases between. CDR3 protein: CASKTWGNTGELFF. CDR3 bases: TGTGCCAGCAAAACATGGGGGAACACCGGGGAGCTGTTTTTT.

There are many counts of this clonotype. The genes are TRBV19 and TRBJ1-1; maybe TRBD1 (6 bases). Germline V CDR1 and CDR2: LNHDA, SQIVND (reference sequence). V lost 5 bases to trimming and J lost 7 bases, with 11 bases between them. The CDR3 loop spans 12 amino acids. The CDR3 sequence: CASSVPQGEAFF. DNA for the CDR3: TGTGCCAGTAGTGTCCCACAGGGTGAAGCTTTCTTT.

This clonotype was recorded many times. This chain links TRBV28 with TRBJ1-5; D may be TRBD1 (6 bases). This CDR3 spans 14 amino acids. CDR1 MDHEN and CDR2 SYDVKM come from the germline V gene. Trimming removed 3 bases at V and 5 bases at J, with 11 bases between. CDR3 residues: CASSFVDSYQPQHF. The DNA for the CDR3 is TGTGCCAGCAGTTTCGTGGACAGCTATCAGCCCCAGCATTTT.

This clonotype has ten or more counts. This chain connects TRBV12-3 or TRBV12-4 to TRBJ2-2, with 7 bases that match TRBD2. This CDR3 is built from 14 residues. V shed 3 bases and J 4 bases; nucleotides not matched to a gene: 2. The CDR3 DNA sequence: TGTGCCAGCAGTTTGACTAGCAGCACCGGGGAGCTGTTTTTT. Translated: CASSLTSSTGELFF.

This clonotype was seen a few times. V and J are TRBV25-1 and TRBJ1-5; D ambiguous. CDR3 size: 9 residues. Germline V lookup: CDR1 MGHDK, CDR2 SYGVNS. In nucleotides, the CDR3 is TGTGTCGCCAATCAGCCCCAGCATTTT. Translating it yields CVANQPQHF. Filled out from reference TRBV25-1 and TRBJ1-5, the complete variable domain reads EADIYQTPRYLVIGTGKKITLECSQTMGHDKMYWYQQDPGMELHLIHYSYGVNSTEKGDLSSESTVSRIRTEHFPLTLESARPSHTSQYLCVANQPQHFGDGTRLSIL.